The 27 T cell receptor beta chains listed next were all sequenced from one sample in a study of blood T cell repertoires in COVID-19. TCRdb's table, derived via immunoSEQ multiplex PCR, lists solely in-frame clones and lacks some. The table has some 150,000 clones, around 79% seen once. Sequencing input: peripheral blood. The source is a man between 50 and 59 years old with active or convalescent COVID-19.

This clone was seen more than once but under ten times. The chain carries TRBV5-1 and TRBJ1-2; the match to TRBD1 covers 7 bases. Germline values: CDR1 SGHRS, CDR2 YFSETQ. Trimming removed 0 bases from V and 5 bases from J; junction bases left unmatched: 7. The CDR3 totals 15 residues. As DNA, the CDR3 is TGCGCCAGCAGCTTGGATGCAGGGGGTGTTTATGGCTACACCTTC. It codes for CASSLDAGGVYGYTF. Full variable domain (rest looked up from reference TRBV5-1 and TRBJ1-2): KAGVTQTPRYLIKTRGQQVTLSCSPISGHRSVSWYQQTPGQGLQFLFEYFSETQRNKGNFPGRFSGRQFSNSRSEMNVSTLELGDSALYLCASSLDAGGVYGYTFGSGTRLTVV.

The chain uses TRBV19 and TRBJ1-2, with 9 bases lining up with TRBD1. The germline gives CDR1 LNHDA, CDR2 SQIVND (reference sequence). The CDR3 spans 16 residues. V was pared by 1 base and J by 7 bases, with 10 bases of the junction left unmatched. The CDR3 sequence is CASSIVGPGQGSGYTF. In DNA, the CDR3 is TGTGCCAGTAGTATAGTTGGGCCGGGACAGGGATCTGGCTACACCTTC.

DNA of the CDR3: TGTGCCAGCAGTTACTTGTCTGGAGCCTACGAGCAGTACTTC. Its protein is CASSYLSGAYEQYF. V gene TRBV6-5 combines with J gene TRBJ2-7; D is unclear. From germline, CDR1 is MNHEY and CDR2 SVGAGI. The CDR3 length is 14 residues. V lost 1 base and J 2 bases, leaving 9 bases between the germline ends.

The rearrangement links TRBV30 to TRBJ1-4; 10 bases align to TRBD1. Germline V gives CDR1 GTSNPN, CDR2 SVGIG (reference sequence). The ends lost 2 bases at V and 5 bases at J; junction bases unmatched: 5. The CDR3 is made up of 15 amino acids. The CDR3 protein is CAWSLGGQGNEKLFF. CDR3 nucleotides: TGTGCCTGGAGTTTAGGGGGACAGGGGAATGAAAAACTGTTTTTT. The whole variable domain, filled in from reference TRBV30 and TRBJ1-4, reads SQTIHQWPATLVQPVGSPLSLECTVEGTSNPNLYWYRQAAGRGLQLLFYSVGIGQISSEVPQNLSASRPQDRQFILSSKKLLLSDSGFYLCAWSLGGQGNEKLFFGSGTQLSVL.

The V and J genes are TRBV7-3 and TRBJ2-1; 10 bases line up with TRBD2. V shed 4 bases and J 7 bases; nucleotides not matched to a gene: 7. The CDR3 extends over 15 amino acids. Germline assignment: CDR1 SGHTA and CDR2 FQGTGA. In nucleotides, the CDR3 is TGTGCCAGCAGCTCTCCCGGACTAGCGGCGAATGAGCAGTTCTTC. Its protein product is CASSSPGLAANEQFF.

This clone was observed once. The chain couples TRBV28 to TRBJ1-5; TRBD1 aligns across 8 bases. CDR1 is MDHEN and CDR2 is SYDVKM in the germline V gene. V lost 7 bases and J lost 2; bases outside the gene matches: 4. This CDR3 contains 14 residues. CDR3: CASTMTGGNQPQHF. DNA of the CDR3: TGTGCCAGCACCATGACAGGGGGCAATCAGCCCCAGCATTTT.

As DNA, the CDR3 is TGTGCCACCAGTGACAGGACAGCCCAACCGGAGACCCAGTACTTC. As protein: CATSDRTAQPETQYF. The rearrangement joins TRBV24-1 to TRBJ2-5; maybe TRBD1 (6 bases). The CDR3 spans 15 residues. Germline-derived CDR1 and CDR2 are KGHDR and SFDVKD. V lost 4 bases and J lost 5, with 16 bases in between.

The rearrangement links TRBV14 to TRBJ1-5; perhaps TRBD1 as D (6 bases). Germline values: CDR1 SGHDN, CDR2 FVKESK. The CDR3 loop spans 13 amino acids. V dropped 6 bases and J dropped 4 bases, with 10 bases sitting between them. This CDR3 is CASSLGQNQPQHF. The CDR3 nucleotides are TGTGCCAGCAGTCTCGGACAGAATCAGCCCCAGCATTTT.

The rearrangement joins TRBV7-3 to TRBJ2-3, with TRBD2 matching over 11 bases. The CDR3 has 17 amino acids. The J segment lost 3 bases and the V segment lost 1 base, leaving 6 bases of the junction unmatched. Germline V CDR1 and CDR2: SGHTA, FQGTGA. CDR3 DNA sequence: TGTGCCAGCAGCTTAAGGGTAGCGGGAGGGCCAACAGATACGCAGTATTTT. Protein product: CASSLRVAGGPTDTQYF.

The rearrangement joins TRBV7-3 to TRBJ1-3; D ambiguous. Deletions cut 3 bases from V and 4 bases from J, with 4 bases between. CDR3 length: 12 amino acids. CDR1 and CDR2 (germline): SGHTA, FQGTGA. The CDR3 loop is CASSFEGNTIYF. In DNA form, the CDR3 reads TGTGCCAGCAGCTTTGAGGGAAACACCATATATTTT.

The rearrangement links TRBV18 to TRBJ1-1; 10 bases are a match to TRBD1. The CDR3 spans 18 residues. Germline V CDR1 and CDR2: KGHSH, LQKENI. Trimming removed 3 bases from V and 1 base from J; junction bases left unmatched: 11. CDR3 in DNA: TGTGCCAGCTCACCCTACCGGGACAGGGGACCTGAGAACACTGAAGCTTTCTTT. This encodes CASSPYRDRGPENTEAFF.

The J gene is TRBJ1-6, the V gene TRBV30; no firm D call. The CDR3 spans 13 residues. V lost 8 bases and J lost 0, with 8 bases in between. Per the germline V gene, CDR1 is GTSNPN and CDR2 is SVGIG (reference sequence). CDR3 region: CATRDSYNSPLHF. DNA of the CDR3: TGTGCCACCCGGGACTCCTATAATTCACCCCTCCACTTT.

This rearrangement joins TRBV7-2 to TRBJ2-3, with a tentative D call TRBD1 (6 bases). Deletions cut 3 bases from V and 3 bases from J, with 13 bases between. The CDR3 totals 15 residues. Germline CDR1 and CDR2: SGHTA and FQGNSA. CDR3 nucleotides: TGTGCCAGCAGCTTGTCATGGGGGCGGACAGATACGCAGTATTTT. Protein: CASSLSWGRTDTQYF.

The chain employs TRBV9 and TRBJ2-7; 13 positions match TRBD2. Unmatched junction bases numbered 7, after V lost 4 bases and J lost 3 bases. This CDR3 is 16 amino acids long. The germline V gene encodes CDR1 SGDLS and CDR2 YYNGEE. The DNA of the CDR3 is TGTGCCAGCAGCCCCCCGGGACTAGCGGGATTCTACGAGCAGTACTTC. It yields the protein CASSPPGLAGFYEQYF.

The rearrangement uses TRBV5-1 and TRBJ1-4; D unclear. Looked up from germline, CDR1 is SGHRS and CDR2 is YFSETQ. V was trimmed by 0 bases and J by 4 bases, leaving 7 bases between them. The CDR3 consists of 14 residues. CDR3 DNA sequence: TGCGCCAGCAGCTTGGGGGCCAATAATGAAAAACTGTTTTTT. It yields the protein CASSLGANNEKLFF.

In this sample, this clone turned up once. This chain uses TRBV19 with TRBJ1-1; possible D gene TRBD1, 5 bases. Trimming stripped 6 bases from V and 2 bases from J, with 13 bases between. In germline, CDR1 is LNHDA, CDR2 SQIVND (reference sequence). CDR3 length: 14 residues. The CDR3 DNA reads as TGTGCCAGTAGGTTAATAGGGGCCAACACTGAAGCTTTCTTT. Encoded protein: CASRLIGANTEAFF.

The chain carries TRBV7-2 and TRBJ2-7; 14 bases are shared with TRBD2. V trimming: 4 bases; J trimming: 7 bases; junction bases outside the gene matches: 3. The CDR3 consists of 14 residues. The V gene's germline CDR1 is SGHTA and CDR2 FQGNSA. The CDR3 nucleotides are TGTGCCAGCAGCTACCGACTAGCGGGAGGGGAGCAGTACTTC. The encoded protein is CASSYRLAGGEQYF.

V is TRBV7-6 and J is TRBJ2-7, with 10 bases identical to TRBD2. Germline CDR1 and CDR2: SGHVS and FNYEAQ. The CDR3 runs to 14 residues. The V gene end was trimmed by 6 bases and the J gene end by 1 base; junction bases not matched to a gene: 3. DNA of the CDR3: TGTGCCAGCAGGCTACTAGCGGGATCCTACGAGCAGTACTTC. Translation gives CASRLLAGSYEQYF.

CDR3 sequence (DNA): TGTGCCAGCAGCCCAACGGGGGGCAGGGCGGACACTGAAGCTTTCTTT. As protein: CASSPTGGRADTEAFF. This chain connects TRBV7-9 to TRBJ1-1, with D maybe TRBD1 (6 bases). This CDR3 spans 16 amino acids. From germline, CDR1 is SEHNR and CDR2 FQNEAQ (reference sequence). The V end lost 5 bases, the J end lost 3 bases, and 19 bases lay between the germline ends.

In its sample, this clone was seen a few times. The gene calls are TRBV6-5 and TRBJ2-2, with D maybe TRBD2 (5 bases). V lost 8 bases and J 0 bases, leaving 10 bases between the germline ends. The CDR3 length is 14 residues. The germline V gene has CDR1 MNHEY and CDR2 SVGAGI. The CDR3 DNA reads TGTGCCAGCCGGACGGGGACGAACACCGGGGAGCTGTTTTTT. This sequence encodes CASRTGTNTGELFF.

The chain uses TRBV7-2 and TRBJ1-1; D may be TRBD1 (6 bases). Germline CDR1 SGHTA, CDR2 FQGNSA. Between the trimmed V and J ends, which lost 2 bases and 6 bases, there was a span of 10 bases. There are 13 residues in the CDR3. The CDR3 reads CASSLSTGPEAFF. DNA for the CDR3: TGTGCCAGCAGCTTATCGACAGGCCCTGAAGCTTTCTTT.

This chain joins TRBV4-1 and TRBJ2-3; 8 bases are shared with TRBD2. Trimming removed 0 bases from V and 4 bases from J; junction bases left unmatched: 9. From germline, CDR1 is MGHRA and CDR2 YSYEKL. CDR3 length: 17 amino acids. The CDR3 DNA reads TGCGCCAGCAGCCAAGATTTCAGCGGGAGTAGTGCAGATACGCAGTATTTT. Translating gives CASSQDFSGSSADTQYF.

V gene TRBV19 combines with J gene TRBJ1-1, with D perhaps matching TRBD1 (5 bases). V was trimmed by 5 bases and J by 0 bases, leaving 7 bases between them. Germline CDR1 LNHDA, CDR2 SQIVND (reference sequence). This CDR3 region has 13 residues. CDR3 sequence reads: CASSVGLNTEAFF. CDR3 sequence (DNA): TGTGCCAGTAGTGTGGGGCTGAACACTGAAGCTTTCTTT.

This chain connects TRBV7-9 to TRBJ1-2; TRBD1 is a possible D gene (6 bases). This CDR3 is 13 amino acids long. Trimming left V 9 bases short and J 7 bases short, with 18 bases between. Germline loops: CDR1 SEHNR, CDR2 FQNEAQ (reference sequence). CDR3 loop: CARENGGQGGYTF. CDR3 nucleotides: TGTGCCAGAGAGAACGGGGGGCAGGGTGGCTACACCTTC.

A single count supports this clone. The chain uses TRBV3-1 (or the pseudogene TRBV3-2) and TRBJ1-6, with 8 bases fitting TRBD1. Per the germline V gene, CDR1 is LGHDT and CDR2 is YNNKEL (reference sequence). This CDR3 has 15 residues. V shed 1 base and J 9 bases; nucleotides not matched to a gene: 5. The CDR3 is CASSQVPGGGSPLHF. The CDR3 DNA reads as TGTGCCAGCAGCCAAGTCCCAGGGGGCGGTTCACCCCTCCACTTT.

The V call is TRBV7-8, the J call TRBJ2-7; D is unclear. The CDR3 contains 13 residues. Germline V gene data show CDR1 as SGHVS and CDR2 as FQNEAQ. Trimming cost V 0 bases and J 2 bases, with 5 bases left between them. The CDR3 DNA is TGTGCCAGCAGCTTAGCTAGAGCCTACGAGCAGTACTTC. This gives the protein CASSLARAYEQYF.

The rearrangement uses TRBV7-8 and TRBJ1-5; 8 bases are a match to TRBD1. This CDR3 has 16 residues. The ends lost 1 base at V and 7 bases at J; junction bases unmatched: 9. The germline CDR1 and CDR2 sequences are SGHVS and FQNEAQ. The CDR3 spells CASSLGGDRRIQPQHF. CDR3 nucleotides: TGTGCCAGCAGCTTAGGAGGGGACAGGAGGATCCAGCCCCAGCATTTT.